A single count supports the clone carrying this TCR beta chain. The data belong to a study of memory CD4+ T cells and cytomegalovirus serostatus. The sort gate was single viable CD3+CD4+CD8-CD45RO+ cells for memory CD4+ T cells. Profiling relied on immunoSEQ multiplex PCR, and the TCRdb table lists in-frame clones only, not all of them. The sample consists of about 41,000 clones, around 80% of them appearing once. The sequenced material came from memory CD4+ T cells from blood. The sequence came from an adult in good health and CMV-seronegative.

The CDR3 nucleotides read TGTGCCAGCAGCGTAGGGGCACCGTACCAAGAGACCCAGTACTTC. Encoded protein: CASSVGAPYQETQYF. This chain joins TRBV9 and TRBJ2-5; D unresolved. The CDR3 totals 15 residues. Germline V gene lookup returns CDR1 SGDLS and CDR2 YYNGEE. Trimming took 0 bases from V and 0 from J, leaving 9 bases between them.